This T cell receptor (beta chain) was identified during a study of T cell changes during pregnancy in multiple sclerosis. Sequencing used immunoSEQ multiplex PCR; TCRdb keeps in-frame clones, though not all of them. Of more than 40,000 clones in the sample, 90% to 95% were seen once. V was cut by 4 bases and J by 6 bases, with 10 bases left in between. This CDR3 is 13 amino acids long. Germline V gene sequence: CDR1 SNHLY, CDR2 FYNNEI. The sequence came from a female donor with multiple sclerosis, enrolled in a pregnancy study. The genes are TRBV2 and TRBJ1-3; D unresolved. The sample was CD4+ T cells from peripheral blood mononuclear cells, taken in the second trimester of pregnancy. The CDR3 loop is CASSGYRVNTIYF. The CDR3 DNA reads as TGTGCCAGCAGTGGCTACAGAGTAAACACCATATATTTT.